One sample yielded the 20 T cell receptor beta chains listed below, sequenced in a study of CD8 T cells in ankylosing spondylitis. TCRdb reprocessed the 5' RACE reads with MiXCR, giving one entry per CDR3 protein. Of roughly 130,000 distinct CDR3 sequences in the sample, 7.5% to 9.5% are singletons; the top ten hold about 7.3%. The sequenced sample consisted of synovial fluid, either unsorted or a sorted T cell fraction (not recorded which). All receptors come from a male donor with ankylosing spondylitis.

The chain has TRBV7-2 and TRBJ1-2; D perhaps matches TRBD1 (6 bases). Looked up from germline, CDR1 is SGHTA and CDR2 is FQGNSA. V was shortened by 3 bases and J by 8 bases, with 16 bases between the two germline ends. The CDR3 sequence is 14 residues long. DNA for the CDR3: TGTGCCAGCAGCTTTAAACAGGGAGGATGGGGCTACACCTTC. Encoded protein: CASSFKQGGWGYTF.

In this sample, this clonotype turned up many times. The V and J genes are TRBV29-1 and TRBJ1-5; TRBD1 matches 9 bases. V gave up 6 bases and J gave up 5 bases; unmatched junction bases: 2. The CDR3 loop spans 12 amino acids. The V gene's germline CDR1 is SQVTM and CDR2 ANQGSEA. In DNA form, the CDR3 reads TGCAGCGTCCGGACAGGGGATCAGCCCCAGCATTTT. Translation gives CSVRTGDQPQHF.

This chain joins TRBV18 and TRBJ2-7; 9 bases align to TRBD1. There are 14 residues in the CDR3. J was trimmed by 2 bases and V by 5 bases; bases with no gene match: 4. Germline-derived CDR1 and CDR2 are KGHSH and LQKENI. In DNA form, the CDR3 reads TGTGCCAGCTCATCGGGACAGGGTGCCTACGAGCAGTACTTC. Its translation: CASSSGQGAYEQYF.

The sample holds many counts of this clonotype. The rearrangement joins TRBV15 to TRBJ1-4, with TRBD1 matching 7 bases. The V gene's germline CDR1 is LNHNV and CDR2 YYDKDF (reference sequence). This CDR3 comprises 16 residues. The V gene end was trimmed by 1 base and the J gene end by 6 bases; junction bases not matched to a gene: 8. The CDR3 here is CATSRVVGQDHEKLFF. CDR3 DNA: TGTGCCACCAGCAGAGTCGTCGGACAGGACCATGAAAAACTGTTTTTT.

V and J are TRBV27 and TRBJ1-5; TRBD1 agrees at 9 bases. Trimming cost V 5 bases and J 7 bases; bases outside gene matches: 9. The CDR3 covers 15 residues. CDR1 and CDR2 (germline): MNHEY, SMNVEV (reference sequence). The CDR3 DNA is TGTGCCAGCAGTCCCTTGACAGGGGGTTTCCAGCCCCAGCATTTT. Residues: CASSPLTGGFQPQHF.

This clonotype was detected ten times or more. This chain joins TRBV12-3 or TRBV12-4 and TRBJ2-5; D not resolved. V shed 3 bases and J shed 4 bases, with 15 bases lying between them. The CDR3 length is 15 residues. CDR3 DNA sequence: TGTGCCAGCAGTTTTATGGTGGACCTGGCAGAGACCCAGTACTTC. Its translation: CASSFMVDLAETQYF.

The rearrangement links TRBV19 to TRBJ2-5; the D gene is possibly TRBD2 (5 bases). CDR3 size: 16 residues. The germline V gene has CDR1 LNHDA and CDR2 SQIVND (reference sequence). The V gene lost 1 base and the J gene lost 0 bases, with 12 bases spanning the gap. The CDR3 here is CASSIGTGRNQETQYF. Written as DNA, the CDR3 is TGTGCCAGTAGTATAGGGACTGGCAGAAACCAAGAGACCCAGTACTTC.

A remark on this clonotype: A clone one base away is much larger, so this may be a read error. The chain has TRBV20-1 and TRBJ2-2, with 8 bases that match TRBD1. Germline lookup yields CDR1 DFQATT and CDR2 SNEGSKA (reference sequence). The CDR3 has 14 residues. This chain's CDR3 is CSARQGANTGKLFF. CDR3 bases: TGCAGTGCTAGACAGGGGGCGAACACCGGGAAGCTGTTTTTT.

In its sample, this clonotype was seen many times. The chain has TRBV7-2 and TRBJ1-2; D is uncertain. The CDR3 totals 16 residues. V dropped 4 bases and J dropped 2 bases, with 17 bases sitting between them. The germline V gene encodes CDR1 SGHTA and CDR2 FQGNSA. CDR3: CASSSPDSLPNYGYTF. CDR3 sequence (DNA): TGTGCCAGCAGCTCACCCGACTCTTTACCCAACTATGGCTACACCTTC.

The rearrangement uses TRBV20-1 and TRBJ2-5, with 9 bases matching TRBD2. V lost 6 bases and J lost 5; bases outside the gene matches: 4. Germline lookup yields CDR1 DFQATT and CDR2 SNEGSKA (reference sequence). This CDR3 comprises 12 residues. The CDR3 DNA reads as TGCAGTGCCCTGCGGGGGGGGGAGACCCAGTACTTC. Translation: CSALRGGETQYF.

The table lists this clonotype with many counts. The chain links TRBV29-1 to TRBJ1-2; 10 bases line up with TRBD1. This CDR3 is 14 amino acids long. Germline lookup yields CDR1 SQVTM and CDR2 ANQGSEA. Trimming removed 7 bases from V and 8 bases from J; junction bases left unmatched: 13. The CDR3 bases are TGCAGCGCTCCCACGACAGGGGGCGCGGGAGGCTACACCTTC. It is translated as CSAPTTGGAGGYTF. Full variable domain (missing parts from reference TRBV29-1 and TRBJ1-2): SAVISQKPSRDICQRGTSLTIQCQVDSQVTMMFWYRQQPGQSLTLIATANQGSEATYESGFVIDKFPISRPNLTFSTLTVSNMSPEDSSIYLCSAPTTGGAGGYTFGSGTRLTVV.

On this clonotype itself: This sequence may be a read error, since a much larger clone differs from it by one base. V gene TRBV20-1 combines with J gene TRBJ1-3; D not certain. The germline V gene encodes CDR1 DFQATT and CDR2 SNEGSKA (reference sequence). The CDR3 extends over 13 amino acids. The CDR3 sequence is CSALFRTGNTMYF. The CDR3 region has the DNA TGCAGTGCTCTTTTCCGAACTGGAAACACCATGTATTTT.

The V and J genes are TRBV28 and TRBJ2-1, with TRBD1 identical over 9 bases. CDR3 length: 17 amino acids. Germline CDR1 reads MDHEN; CDR2 reads SYDVKM. The trim removed 6 bases at V and 7 bases at J, leaving 16 bases unmatched. In DNA form, the CDR3 reads TGTGCCAGCAGCCGGGACAGGGAACGGGACGCTATTAATGAGCAGTTCTTC. Translated, it gives CASSRDRERDAINEQFF.

As DNA, the CDR3 is TGTGCCAGCAGTGAATGGGGATACGAGCAGTACTTC. This encodes CASSEWGYEQYF. The V gene is TRBV2, the J gene TRBJ2-7; D unclear. The CDR3 has 12 residues. Germline V gene data show CDR1 as SNHLY and CDR2 as FYNNEI. The V gene lost 2 bases and the J gene lost 4 bases, with 6 bases spanning the gap.

This clonotype was detected a few times. V and J are TRBV7-2 and TRBJ2-7, with 8 bases that match TRBD1. The V and J ends lost 0 bases and 4 bases, in that order; junction bases with no gene match: 8. The CDR3 has 16 amino acids. Looked up from germline, CDR1 is SGHTA and CDR2 is FQGNSA. In nucleotides, the CDR3 is TGTGCCAGCAGCTTAGCGCCGGGACAGGAAAAATACGAGCAGTACTTC. Its translation is CASSLAPGQEKYEQYF.

This clonotype showed up many times. The gene calls are TRBV29-1 and TRBJ1-4; D remains ambiguous. With 5 bases removed from V and 7 bases from J, the gap between germline ends came to 11 bases. The CDR3 is 12 residues long. CDR1 SQVTM and CDR2 ANQGSEA come from the germline V gene. The CDR3 DNA follows: TGCAGCGTTCTCGGGGAGGTTGAAAAACTGTTTTTT. This codes for CSVLGEVEKLFF.

There are many counts of this clonotype. The CDR3 sequence: CSAIRAGGVGYTF. DNA for the CDR3: TGCAGTGCCATTAGAGCCGGGGGAGTGGGCTACACCTTC. This rearrangement joins TRBV20-1 to TRBJ1-2, with D perhaps matching TRBD1 (5 bases). The CDR3 has 13 residues. With 6 bases removed from V and 8 bases from J, the gap between germline ends came to 19 bases. Germline V gene lookup returns CDR1 DFQATT and CDR2 SNEGSKA (reference sequence).

This clonotype was counted many times. This rearrangement joins TRBV5-1 to TRBJ2-3; D perhaps matches TRBD1 (5 bases). Germline CDR1 and CDR2: SGHRS and YFSETQ. Trimming took off 0 bases at V and 10 bases at J, with 15 bases between the two ends. The CDR3 spans 14 residues. Here the CDR3 reads CASSLDRFLLPQYF. In DNA form, the CDR3 reads TGCGCCAGCAGCTTGGACAGGTTCCTCCTGCCGCAGTATTTT.

The J gene is TRBJ1-2, the V gene TRBV10-2, with D possibly being TRBD1 (5 bases). CDR1 and CDR2 from the germline V gene are WSHSY and SAAADI. CDR3 length: 13 residues. Deletions cut 5 bases from V and 0 bases from J, with 7 bases between. CDR3 sequence: CASSSRANYGYTF. The CDR3 DNA reads as TGCGCCAGCAGTAGCAGGGCTAACTATGGCTACACCTTC.

The sample holds a few counts of this clonotype. V is TRBV20-1 and J is TRBJ1-5, with 12 bases fitting TRBD1. Germline V gene sequence: CDR1 DFQATT, CDR2 SNEGSKA (reference sequence). The CDR3 extends over 15 amino acids. The junction had 4 bases not matched to a gene; V was cut back by 0 bases and J by 7 bases. The CDR3 region has the DNA TGCAGTGCTAGAGAGGGACAGGGGGCAAACCAGCCCCAGCATTTT. Translation gives CSAREGQGANQPQHF.